These 22 T cell receptor beta chains were sequenced from one sample in a study of early T cells in non-severe SARS-CoV-2 infection. TCRdb ran MiXCR on the 5' RACE reads and lists one entry per CDR3 protein. Seen here are tens of thousands of distinct CDR3 sequences, less than 15% observed once, and the top ten hold about 2.5%. The sequenced sample was whole blood, obtained at baseline. The receptors were gathered from an adult who was a healthcare worker with PCR-confirmed SARS-CoV-2 infection or an uninfected control (not recorded which).

The chain couples TRBV7-6 to TRBJ2-1, with D possibly being TRBD1 (7 bases). Germline V gene sequence: CDR1 SGHVS, CDR2 FNYEAQ. Trimming took off 5 bases at V and 9 bases at J, with 20 bases between the two ends. The CDR3 consists of 15 residues. CDR3 protein: CASSQGGEWQTEQFF. The DNA of the CDR3 is TGTGCCAGCAGCCAGGGGGGAGAATGGCAGACTGAGCAGTTCTTC.

In regard to this clonotype: Likely a read error: the CDR3 ends without its conserved phenylalanine or tryptophan. The gene calls are TRBV29-1 and TRBJ1-1, with D tentatively TRBD1 (6 bases). The V gene lost 6 bases and the J gene lost 3 bases, with 17 bases spanning the gap. Germline V gene sequence: CDR1 SQVTM, CDR2 ANQGSEA. The CDR3 contains 14 residues. In DNA, the CDR3 is TGCAGCGTGAGAAAAACAGGGTCGGACACTGAAGCTTTCATT. Its translation: CSVRKTGSDTEAFI.

This clonotype has only a few counts. The chain recombines TRBV4-1 with TRBJ1-5, with D maybe TRBD1 (5 bases). Germline CDR1 is MGHRA and CDR2 is YSYEKL. V was shortened by 1 base and J by 5 bases, with 18 bases between the two germline ends. The CDR3 contains 17 residues. CDR3 protein: CASSQVRDPIPYQPQHF. The CDR3 DNA reads as TGCGCCAGCAGCCAAGTCCGGGACCCTATTCCTTATCAGCCCCAGCATTTT.

This clonotype has just a few counts. This chain connects TRBV12-3 or TRBV12-4 to TRBJ2-7; D perhaps matches TRBD1 (6 bases). CDR3 length: 13 residues. Trimming cost V 2 bases and J 4 bases, with 9 bases left between them. The CDR3 bases are TGTGCCAGCAGTTTAAGGACAGAGTACGAGCAGTACTTC. Translation gives CASSLRTEYEQYF.

This sequence joins TRBV28 and TRBJ2-1, with 8 nucleotides matching TRBD2. This CDR3 region has 15 residues. Germline V CDR1 and CDR2: MDHEN, SYDVKM. The trim removed 6 bases at V and 8 bases at J, leaving 12 bases unmatched. In DNA, the CDR3 is TGTGCCAGCAGGGTAGCGGGGACCCCTGTGCATGAGCAGTTCTTC. Translated, it gives CASRVAGTPVHEQFF.

This chain uses TRBV10-3 with TRBJ2-1; 8 positions match TRBD1. CDR3 length: 14 amino acids. Germline CDR1 is ENHRY and CDR2 is SYGVKD. With V trimmed by 3 bases and J by 7 bases, 5 bases remained unmatched. For the CDR3, the DNA is TGTGCCATCAGTGACAGGGGGCGCAAAAATGAGCAGTTCTTC. Translating gives CAISDRGRKNEQFF.

This chain joins TRBV29-1 and TRBJ2-5, with TRBD2 matching over 8 bases. The ends lost 8 bases at V and 4 bases at J; junction bases unmatched: 9. Germline V gene sequence: CDR1 SQVTM, CDR2 ANQGSEA. There are 13 residues in the CDR3. CDR3 bases: TGCAGCTTCGGGAGGGCCGGGGGAGAGACCCAGTACTTC. Its protein product is CSFGRAGGETQYF.

This clonotype was found a few times. One end of the junction is discordant with germline, which a read error may explain. This chain joins TRBV20-1 and TRBJ2-1; 11 nucleotides match TRBD2. Germline V gene data show CDR1 as DFQATT and CDR2 as SNEGSKA (reference sequence). The CDR3 covers 15 residues. The CDR3 protein is CSGRGLAGSYNEQFF. CDR3 in DNA: TGCAGTGGTAGAGGACTAGCGGGTAGCTACAATGAGCAGTTCTTC.

The chain combines TRBV2 with TRBJ2-4; D gene unclear. The V gene lost 3 bases and the J gene lost 3 bases, with 15 bases spanning the gap. The CDR3 covers 16 residues. Germline values: CDR1 SNHLY, CDR2 FYNNEI. CDR3 coding DNA: TGTGCCAGCAGTGAGCCTTCTGCCAGGCTCAAAAACATTCAGTACTTC. Amino acids: CASSEPSARLKNIQYF. The entire variable domain, with the rest obtained from reference TRBV2 and TRBJ2-4, is as follows: EPEVTQTPSHQVTQMGQEVILRCVPISNHLYFYWYRQILGQKVEFLVSFYNNEISEKSEIFDDQFSVERPDGSNFTLKIRSTKLEDSAMYFCASSEPSARLKNIQYFGAGTRLSVL.

This clonotype was detected only a few times. This CDR3 reads CSVEMGAWPTYEQYF. For the CDR3, the DNA is TGCAGCGTTGAAATGGGGGCATGGCCCACCTACGAGCAGTACTTC. The chain combines TRBV29-1 with TRBJ2-7, with a tentative D call TRBD1 (6 bases). Trimming removed 2 bases from V and 2 bases from J, with 16 bases in between. The V gene's germline CDR1 is SQVTM and CDR2 ANQGSEA. This CDR3 is built from 15 residues.

The sample holds a few counts of this clonotype. This chain uses TRBV19 with TRBJ2-5; a possible D gene is TRBD2 (5 bases). Germline CDR1 reads LNHDA; CDR2 reads SQIVND (reference sequence). The CDR3 covers 12 residues. The V end lost 8 bases, the J end lost 5 bases, and 12 bases lay between the germline ends. The chain's CDR3 is CASSTQRETQYF. CDR3 DNA sequence: TGTGCCAGTTCGACCCAGCGGGAGACCCAGTACTTC.

There are many counts of this clonotype. The V gene is TRBV5-6, the J gene TRBJ1-2; D perhaps matches TRBD1 (6 bases). The length of the CDR3 is 13 residues. Trimming took off 4 bases at V and 5 bases at J, with 12 bases between the two ends. Germline CDR1 reads SGHDT; CDR2 reads YYEEEE. CDR3 amino acids: CASSEDSNYGYTF. In DNA form, the CDR3 reads TGTGCCAGCAGCGAGGACAGTAATTATGGCTACACCTTC.

This clonotype has only a few counts. The chain combines TRBV20-1 with TRBJ1-2; D remains unclear. The CDR3 loop spans 14 amino acids. V was shortened by 1 base and J by 8 bases, with 17 bases between the two germline ends. The germline CDR1 and CDR2 sequences are DFQATT and SNEGSKA (reference sequence). Here the CDR3 reads CSARVQLAEEGYTF. CDR3 nucleotide sequence: TGCAGTGCTAGAGTACAGCTCGCGGAGGAGGGCTACACCTTC.

Turning to this clonotype: An end of the junction differs from the germline gene, which may be a read error. The CDR3 here is CASSDSGPGGNEEFF. The DNA of the CDR3 is TGTGCCAGCTCAGATAGCGGGCCAGGTGGCAATGAGGAGTTCTTC. The chain recombines TRBV18 with TRBJ2-1; 7 nucleotides agree with TRBD2. This CDR3 has 15 amino acids. The germline V gene has CDR1 KGHSH and CDR2 LQKENI. Full variable domain (remainder filled in from reference TRBV18 and TRBJ2-1): NAGVMQNPRHLVRRRGQEARLRCSPMKGHSHVYWYRQLPEEGLKFMVYLQKENIIDESGMPKERFSAEFPKEGPSILRIQQVVRGDSAAYFCASSDSGPGGNEEFFGPGTRLTVL.

This clonotype has a count of ten or more. The V gene is TRBV28, the J gene TRBJ2-1; 9 nucleotides agree with TRBD2. The germline V gene has CDR1 MDHEN and CDR2 SYDVKM. This CDR3 comprises 15 residues. V trimming: 5 bases; J trimming: 3 bases; junction bases outside the gene matches: 5. As DNA, the CDR3 is TGTGCCAGCAGTGTGCGGGAGGGGGACTACAATGAGCAGTTCTTC. Translating it yields CASSVREGDYNEQFF.

Only a few counts were recorded for this clonotype. This chain uses TRBV12-3 or TRBV12-4 with TRBJ2-1; 9 bases align to TRBD2. V shed 8 bases, J shed 8 bases, and the junction held 7 bases outside the gene matches. CDR3 length: 13 amino acids. For the CDR3, the DNA is TGTGCCAGCGTTGCGGGAGGGATGGATGAGCAGTTCTTC. Translated: CASVAGGMDEQFF.

This clonotype has a handful of counts. The genes are TRBV11-2 and TRBJ2-4; D is unresolved. This CDR3 is built from 17 residues. V lost 2 bases and J 0 bases, leaving 14 bases between the germline ends. CDR1 and CDR2 from the germline V gene are SGHAT and FQNNGV. As DNA, the CDR3 is TGTGCCAGCAGCTTATTCGCAGTCCCGATAGCCAAAAACATTCAGTACTTC. This gives the protein CASSLFAVPIAKNIQYF.

In this sample, this clonotype turned up many times. The rearrangement uses TRBV27 and TRBJ1-1; a possible D gene is TRBD1 (6 bases). This CDR3 is built from 13 residues. Trimming took off 6 bases at V and 10 bases at J, with 18 bases between the two ends. Germline V gene lookup returns CDR1 MNHEY and CDR2 SMNVEV (reference sequence). The CDR3 loop is CASRLAQGVTAFF. CDR3 sequence (DNA): TGTGCCAGCAGACTCGCACAGGGAGTAACAGCTTTCTTT.

The chain couples TRBV11-2 to TRBJ2-2, with 11 bases aligning to TRBD2. CDR3 length equals 17 residues. V trimming: 2 bases; J trimming: 4 bases; junction bases outside the gene matches: 6. Germline lookup yields CDR1 SGHAT and CDR2 FQNNGV. CDR3 sequence (DNA): TGTGCCAGCAGCTTATCACTAGCGGGAGTCTCCACCGGGGAGCTGTTTTTT. Its protein is CASSLSLAGVSTGELFF.

This clonotype came up once. This chain connects TRBV7-2 to TRBJ2-7, with 9 bases that match TRBD2. The CDR3 loop spans 15 amino acids. The V gene's germline CDR1 is SGHTA and CDR2 FQGNSA. V was clipped by 4 bases and J by 5 bases; unmatched bases: 9. Here the CDR3 DNA reads TGTGCCAGCAGCTCGAGTAGCGGGAGTATCAACGAGCAGTACTTC. Protein: CASSSSSGSINEQYF.

The chain recombines TRBV9 with TRBJ2-3; the D is unclear. Germline V gene sequence: CDR1 SGDLS, CDR2 YYNGEE. The CDR3 has 14 residues. The germline V and J ends were trimmed by 3 bases and 5 bases, with 13 bases remaining between them. CDR3 nucleotide sequence: TGTGCCAGCAGCGCCCCCTTTGCCGGAGATACGCAGTATTTT. Amino acid sequence: CASSAPFAGDTQYF.

This rearrangement joins TRBV6-5 to TRBJ1-3; D is undetermined. Trimming stripped 7 bases from V and 2 bases from J, with 12 bases between. This CDR3 is built from 14 residues. Looked up from germline, CDR1 is MNHEY and CDR2 is SVGAGI. CDR3 in DNA: TGTGCCAGCACAAAACCGGATGCTGGAAACACCATATATTTT. It codes for CASTKPDAGNTIYF.